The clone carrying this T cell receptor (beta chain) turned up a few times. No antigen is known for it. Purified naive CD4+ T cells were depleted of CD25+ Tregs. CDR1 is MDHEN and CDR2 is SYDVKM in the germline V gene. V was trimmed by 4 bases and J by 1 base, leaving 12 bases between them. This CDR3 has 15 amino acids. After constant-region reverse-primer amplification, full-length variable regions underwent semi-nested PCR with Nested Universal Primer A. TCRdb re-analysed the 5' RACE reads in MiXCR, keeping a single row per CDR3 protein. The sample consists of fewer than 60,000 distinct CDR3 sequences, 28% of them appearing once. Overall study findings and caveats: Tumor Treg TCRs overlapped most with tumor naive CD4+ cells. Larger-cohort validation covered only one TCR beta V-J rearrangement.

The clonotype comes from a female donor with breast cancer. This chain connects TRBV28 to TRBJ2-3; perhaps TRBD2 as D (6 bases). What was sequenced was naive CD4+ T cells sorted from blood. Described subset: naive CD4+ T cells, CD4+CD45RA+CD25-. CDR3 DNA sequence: TGTGCCAGCAGTTCAACGGGAGTAGGCACAGATACGCAGTATTTT. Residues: CASSSTGVGTDTQYF.